These T cell receptor beta chains were read from a single sample in a study of cytomegalovirus exposure and HLA in healthy donors. The table came from immunoSEQ multiplex PCR; TCRdb's copy has only in-frame clones and leaves some out. Here the sample spans about 80,000 clones, approximately 79% being singletons. Sequences were obtained from PBMCs. These TCRs come from a woman aged 40 to 55 in good health and CMV-seropositive. Each CDR3 is given with its conserved first and last residue. The D gene is left open where the match is weak. Clone sizes are given selectively: once, few, many, or a class where the clone is expanded.

clone_size	v_call	j_call	cdr3_length	d_call	cdr3_aa	cdr3_nt
-	TRBV6-5	TRBJ1-2	15	TRBD1	CASSAGQGANYGYTF	TGTGCCAGCAGTGCTGGACAGGGGGCGAACTATGGCTACACCTTC
once	TRBV7-6	TRBJ2-7	14	TRBD1	CASSRDSHSYEQYF	TGTGCCAGCAGCCGGGACAGTCATTCCTACGAGCAGTACTTC
-	TRBV6-1	TRBJ1-5	13	-	CASSFQVDQPQHF	TGTGCCAGCAGTTTCCAGGTCGATCAGCCCCAGCATTTT
-	TRBV6-6	TRBJ1-5	14	-	CASSYSGGNQPQHF	TGTGCCAGCAGTTACAGCGGAGGCAATCAGCCCCAGCATTTT
-	TRBV6-1	TRBJ1-2	14	TRBD1	CASSEAGTGYGYTF	TGTGCCAGCAGTGAAGCGGGGACAGGGTATGGCTACACCTTC
-	TRBV2	TRBJ2-2	13	-	CASSVRGSGELFF	TGTGCCAGCAGTGTCCGGGGGAGCGGGGAGCTGTTTTTT
-	TRBV28	TRBJ1-2	14	TRBD1	CASSSGTGYRGYTF	TGTGCCAGCAGTTCCGGGACAGGGTATCGTGGCTACACCTTC
-	TRBV29-1	TRBJ2-3	16	TRBD1	CSVDAGDRVLTDTQYF	TGCAGCGTTGATGCCGGGGACAGGGTTCTGACAGATACGCAGTATTTT
-	TRBV9	TRBJ2-3	16	TRBD2	CASSITGTSGGDTQYF	TGTGCCAGCAGCATAACCGGGACTAGCGGGGGGGATACGCAGTATTTT
-	TRBV30	TRBJ2-3	16	-	CAWSVTRRSSTDTQYF	TGTGCCTGGAGTGTAACTCGGCGGTCTAGCACAGATACGCAGTATTTT
few	TRBV29-1	TRBJ2-5	13	-	CSVSSGSQETQYF	TGCAGCGTTTCGTCGGGGTCACAAGAGACCCAGTACTTC
-	TRBV2	TRBJ2-5	13	-	CASTPGFQETQYF	TGTGCCAGCACGCCGGGATTCCAAGAGACCCAGTACTTC
-	TRBV6-5	TRBJ1-3	16	TRBD1	CASSYSRGQAGNTIYF	TGTGCCAGCAGTTACTCCAGGGGGCAGGCGGGAAACACCATATATTTT
-	TRBV25-1	TRBJ1-2	14	TRBD1	CASSAGTGRYGYTF	TGTGCCAGCAGTGCCGGGACAGGGCGCTATGGCTACACCTTC
-	TRBV7-2	TRBJ1-3	16	TRBD1	CASSLEADRGGNTIYF	TGTGCCAGCAGCTTGGAGGCCGACAGGGGGGGAAACACCATATATTTT
-	TRBV5-1	TRBJ2-7	16	-	CASSPLVGHRSYEQYF	TGCGCCAGCAGCCCCCTCGTGGGACACCGATCCTACGAGCAGTACTTC
few	TRBV5-1	TRBJ2-3	15	-	CASSRGVYRIDTQYF	TGCGCCAGCAGTCGAGGAGTGTATCGGATCGATACGCAGTATTTT
-	TRBV30	TRBJ2-4	17	-	CAWSVGGFGGAKNIQYF	TGTGCCTGGAGTGTAGGAGGGTTTGGGGGAGCCAAAAACATTCAGTACTTC
-	TRBV5-1	TRBJ1-2	16	-	CASSKTRVLTDYGYTF	TGCGCCAGCAGCAAAACCCGGGTCCTCACGGACTATGGCTACACCTTC
-	TRBV27	TRBJ1-1	13	-	CASSFRGNTEAFF	TGTGCCAGCAGTTTCAGGGGAAACACTGAAGCTTTCTTT
-	TRBV28	TRBJ2-1	16	-	CASRRGGGIKHNEQFF	TGTGCCAGCAGACGGGGTGGCGGGATCAAACACAATGAGCAGTTCTTC
-	TRBV29-1	TRBJ2-5	14	TRBD2	CSTTSGGAGETQYF	TGCAGCACGACTAGCGGGGGGGCAGGGGAGACCCAGTACTTC
-	TRBV6-6	TRBJ2-7	14	-	CASRERDSIYEQYF	TGTGCCAGCAGGGAGAGGGACTCCATTTACGAGCAGTACTTC
-	TRBV15	TRBJ2-5	14	-	CATSRDRGGIGQYF	TGTGCCACCAGCAGAGATAGAGGGGGAATTGGCCAGTACTTC
few	TRBV7-6	TRBJ2-3	13	-	CASSSSSTDTQYF	TGTGCCAGCAGCTCCTCTAGCACAGATACGCAGTATTTT
-	TRBV7-2	TRBJ2-7	14	TRBD2	CASRNLGGSYEQYF	TGTGCCAGCAGGAACCTGGGGGGGAGCTACGAGCAGTACTTC
-	TRBV29-1	TRBJ2-1	14	TRBD1	CSARTGGQINLEFF	TGCAGCGCCAGGACAGGGGGCCAAATAAATCTGGAATTCTTC
-	TRBV7-9	TRBJ1-1	17	TRBD1	CASSPGQGVSVGTEAFF	TGTGCCAGCAGCCCCGGACAGGGAGTTAGTGTGGGCACTGAAGCTTTCTTT
few	TRBV15	TRBJ1-5	16	TRBD1	CATSRYRDRGVQPQHF	TGTGCCACCAGCAGATACCGGGACAGGGGTGTTCAGCCCCAGCATTTT
-	TRBV30	TRBJ1-1	15	-	CAWVPLLSGEPEAFF	TGTGCCTGGGTTCCCCTCCTGTCGGGGGAACCTGAAGCTTTCTTT
-	TRBV28	TRBJ2-2	19	TRBD2	CASSPGTSGGLRNTGELFF	TGTGCCAGCAGTCCGGGGACTAGCGGGGGACTTAGGAACACCGGGGAGCTGTTTTTT
few	TRBV18	TRBJ2-6	17	TRBD2	CASSPTRGESGANVLTF	TGTGCCAGCTCACCAACCCGGGGGGAGTCTGGGGCCAACGTCCTGACTTTC
-	TRBV9	TRBJ2-7	12	-	CASSGHGGEQYF	TGTGCCAGCAGCGGGCACGGCGGCGAGCAGTACTTC
-	TRBV6-1	TRBJ2-2	14	-	CASTLRVYTGELFF	TGTGCCAGCACTTTGCGGGTTTACACCGGGGAGCTGTTTTTT
once	TRBV5-4	TRBJ1-1	13	-	CAMGRDMNTEAFF	TGTGCCATGGGTAGGGACATGAACACTGAAGCTTTCTTT